This T cell receptor beta chain was recorded in a study of T cell responses to AZD1222 COVID-19 vaccine. On the study more broadly: Both about-4-week and about-12-week second-dose recipients were combined.

Sequencing was performed with immunoSEQ multiplex PCR; in TCRdb, only in-frame clones are kept and a portion is missing. The sample holds more than 85,000 clones, roughly 89% seen once. Study results and limitations: In a largely white British group with more females than males, clonal diversity was possibly underestimated. Vaccine-associated CD4 TCRs ranged over spike, dominating at 160-218 and 743-854.

Comment on this clone: Its specificity is unknown.

Looked up from germline, CDR1 is SGHTA and CDR2 is FQGNSA. The CDR3 totals 17 residues. V was clipped by 2 bases and J by 6 bases, with 22 bases between them. The source was peripheral blood, collected on day 0 of AZD1222 vaccination. The TCR originated in an adult in good health. This chain links TRBV7-2 with TRBJ1-1; unclear D gene. The CDR3 loop reads CASSLLGRLGKPAEAFF. The CDR3, as DNA: TGTGCCAGCAGCTTACTGGGCCGGTTGGGCAAACCCGCTGAAGCTTTCTTT.